This TCR beta chain was captured in a study of blood T cell repertoires in COVID-19 (dated by TCRdb to 2019 to 2021). A note on the overall study: Collaborator samples came from the United States, Italy and Spain and covered acute and convalescent phases of COVID-19. Where HLA class I and class II types were available, the types were taken from metadata supplied by the sample provider, not from assay-based typing. Samples were obtained from the ongoing ImmuneRACE study (first 160 participants) and from roughly 1,300 subjects provided by 6 global collaborators. The material from the prospective study consisted of cDNA or gDNA derived from T cells, B-cell-depleted T cells, or PBMCs. Subjects who had been exposed to COVID-19, were actively infected with it, or had recovered from it provided the deeply sampled blood TCRbeta repertoires that made up the dataset. A de-identified subject ID, COVID-19 status, age in years and sex were almost always included in the sample metadata. The repertoires were released in a freely available public database intended as a resource for research on the immune response to SARS-CoV-2. Points the paper makes about the study in general: How much clinical and demographic metadata was included differed by source and by participant, and the metadata was provided uncurated.

The immunoSEQ Assay, a bias-controlled multiplex PCR, was used to amplify TCRbeta CDR3 regions from genomic DNA. Regarding the original processing steps: The number of nucleated cells in each sample was estimated from the amplification of reference gene primers within the assay. Sequence reads were collapsed and filtered to measure the absolute abundance of every unique TCRbeta CDR3 rearrangement. For each sample, productive Simpson clonality was calculated as the square root of Simpson's diversity index over productive rearrangements. TCRdb carries this immuneACCESS record with in-frame sequences only. Its versions omit some clonotypes, under half of them owing to an unresolved V gene in the studies checked, with the rest unexplained. Clonal size and the V and J genes are those of that table, whereas D and trimming came from the DNA. The sample contains some 130,000 clones, roughly 90% of them found a single time. The ten largest clones add up to roughly 3.7% of the sample.

A note on this clone: It lacks a known antigen. There are no base qualities to consult, and no much larger clone falls within one base.

Spanning cysteine to phenylalanine, the CDR3 consists of 18 amino acids. CDR3 DNA is the only sequence kept; it has 54 bases, read in frame from the first base. According to the germline V gene, CDR1 reads SGHRS and CDR2 reads YFSETQ. The germline V and J ends show losses of 4 bases and 0 bases respectively, and no gene match explains 7 bases of the junction. The collaborating institutions used their own protocols to collect whole blood in K2EDTA tubes. Collaborator samples were shipped for TCRbeta analysis as frozen whole blood, isolated PBMCs, or DNA extracted from either sample type. This receptor chain uses TRBV5-1 and TRBJ2-2, and 12 bases in between align with TRBD2. The clonotype originates from a man aged 50 or older with active COVID-19. Material: peripheral blood. The DNA is as follows: TGCGCCAGCAGCGGGGGACTAGCGGGCTTAGCGAACACCGGGGAGCTGTTTTTT. Its protein product is CASSGGLAGLANTGELFF.